The 21 T cell receptor beta chains below all came from one sample that was sequenced in a study of T cell repertoires in cytomegalovirus infection. MiXCR, run by TCRdb on the reads, gives a single entry per CDR3 protein. This sample has 200,000 to 300,000 distinct CDR3 sequences, with 6.5% found just once. The specimen sequenced was PBMCs. The source of these receptors is a human donor in good health (CMV status not recorded). Some clones in this sample may be carry-over from other donors' samples.

In this sample, this clonotype turned up a few times. The chain uses TRBV28 and TRBJ2-1; D gene unclear. CDR1 is MDHEN, CDR2 SYDVKM, per germline. Trimming removed 7 bases at V and 4 bases at J, with 11 bases between. This CDR3 comprises 13 residues. DNA for the CDR3: TGTGCCAGCATAGGATCCAATTACAATGAGCAGTTCTTC. Its translation: CASIGSNYNEQFF.

This clonotype has only a few counts. The gene calls are TRBV6-2 or TRBV6-3 and TRBJ2-4; 7 bases are a match to TRBD1. Germline loops: CDR1 MNHEY, CDR2 SVGEGT. V shed 6 bases and J 6 bases; nucleotides not matched to a gene: 5. CDR3 length: 13 residues. The CDR3 DNA follows: TGTGCCAGCAGACAAGGGGGCATAAACATTCAGTACTTC. It yields the protein CASRQGGINIQYF.

Remarks on this clonotype: At one boundary the junction diverges from the germline segment, which might be a read error. This sequence joins TRBV7-9 and TRBJ1-4, with D unresolved. Germline V gives CDR1 SEHNR, CDR2 FQNEAQ (reference sequence). This CDR3 is built from 17 residues. CDR3 sequence reads: CASRLGYRPSEGEQLFF. The CDR3 DNA reads TGTGCCAGCAGATTAGGTTACCGACCTTCGGAGGGTGAACAACTGTTTTTT. The full variable domain, in which reference TRBV7-9 and TRBJ1-4 provide the parts outside the CDR3, is DTGVSQNPRHKITKRGQNVTFRCDPISEHNRLYWYRQTLGQGPEFLTYFQNEAQLEKSRLLSDRFSAERPKGSFSTLEIQRTEQGDSAMYLCASRLGYRPSEGEQLFFGSGTQLSVL.

Many counts were recorded for this clonotype. The V and J genes are TRBV10-3 and TRBJ2-4; no clear D gene. The V end lost 0 bases, the J end lost 6 bases, and 9 bases lay between the germline ends. Germline CDR1 is ENHRY and CDR2 is SYGVKD. CDR3 length equals 14 residues. The CDR3 region is CAISESGNRNIQYF. The CDR3 DNA follows: TGTGCCATCAGTGAGTCGGGCAATAGAAACATTCAGTACTTC.

This clonotype was detected ten times or more. The chain joins TRBV7-2 to TRBJ1-4; D not resolved. Germline CDR1 SGHTA, CDR2 FQGNSA. The CDR3 length is 15 residues. V was trimmed by 1 base and J by 8 bases, leaving 14 bases between them. As DNA, the CDR3 is TGTGCCAGCAGCTTAGTATGGTCGCGAGCCGAAAAACTGTTTTTT. The encoded protein is CASSLVWSRAEKLFF.

This clonotype was seen a single time. The chain is built from TRBV20-1 and TRBJ1-6; D remains ambiguous. This CDR3 has 12 residues. Germline assignment: CDR1 DFQATT and CDR2 SNEGSKA (reference sequence). CDR3 protein: CSACSYNSPLHF. CDR3 in DNA: TGCAGCGCGTGCTCCTATAATTCACCCCTCCACTTT.

There are many counts of this clonotype. The chain couples TRBV7-9 to TRBJ1-1; the D gene is possibly TRBD1 (5 bases). V lost 11 bases and J 4 bases, leaving 17 bases between the germline ends. This CDR3 contains 13 residues. Germline CDR1 SEHNR, CDR2 FQNEAQ (reference sequence). CDR3 coding DNA: TGTGCCGCCCAAACATCCGGGGGCACTGAAGCTTTCTTT. Translated: CAAQTSGGTEAFF. The full variable domain, rest sourced from reference TRBV7-9 and TRBJ1-1, is DTGVSQNPRHKITKRGQNVTFRCDPISEHNRLYWYRQTLGQGPEFLTYFQNEAQLEKSRLLSDRFSAERPKGSFSTLEIQRTEQGDSAMYLCAAQTSGGTEAFFGQGTRLTVV.

This clonotype came up many times. The genes are TRBV7-7 and TRBJ2-5; 7 bases map to TRBD1. The CDR3 covers 13 residues. Germline V lookup: CDR1 SSHAT, CDR2 FNYEAQ (reference sequence). With V trimmed by 5 bases and J by 4 bases, 4 bases remained unmatched. The CDR3 DNA is TGTGCCAGCAGCGCAGACAGGGCAGAGACCCAGTACTTC. Translating gives CASSADRAETQYF.

This clonotype was detected a few times. The chain employs TRBV15 and TRBJ2-7; TRBD1 aligns across 9 bases. This CDR3 is built from 15 residues. CDR1 and CDR2 from the germline V gene are LNHNV and YYDKDF (reference sequence). Trimming removed 1 base from V and 3 bases from J; junction bases left unmatched: 4. The CDR3 nucleotides are TGTGCCACCAGCAGAGGCGCGACAGGGGGCTACGAGCAGTACTTC. As protein: CATSRGATGGYEQYF.

This clonotype turned up a few times. The CDR3 is CASGTTYEQYF. CDR3 DNA: TGTGCCAGCGGGACAACTTACGAGCAGTACTTC. The V call is TRBV7-9, the J call TRBJ2-7, with D possibly being TRBD1 (6 bases). V was clipped by 8 bases and J by 4 bases, with 9 bases between them. Germline assignment: CDR1 SEHNR and CDR2 FQNEAQ (reference sequence). The CDR3 runs 11 residues. Looking up the rest from reference TRBV7-9 and TRBJ2-7 gives the full variable domain: DTGVSQNPRHKITKRGQNVTFRCDPISEHNRLYWYRQTLGQGPEFLTYFQNEAQLEKSRLLSDRFSAERPKGSFSTLEIQRTEQGDSAMYLCASGTTYEQYFGPGTRLTVT.

This clonotype was detected many times. The gene calls are TRBV7-2 and TRBJ2-5; D is uncertain. The CDR3 is 14 residues long. V lost 3 bases and J 5 bases, leaving 13 bases between the germline ends. Per the germline V gene, CDR1 is SGHTA and CDR2 is FQGNSA. The CDR3 is CASSFYGSGETQYF. CDR3 DNA sequence: TGTGCCAGCAGCTTTTACGGTTCCGGGGAGACCCAGTACTTC.

This clonotype was observed at least ten times. The gene calls are TRBV5-1 and TRBJ2-3, with D uncertain. The CDR3 has 13 amino acids. V was pared by 4 bases and J by 1 base, with 7 bases between. CDR1 SGHRS and CDR2 YFSETQ come from the germline V gene. The CDR3 region is CASSAYRTDTQYF. CDR3 bases: TGCGCCAGCAGCGCTTACCGCACAGATACGCAGTATTTT. Full variable domain (outside the CDR3, taken from reference TRBV5-1 and TRBJ2-3): KAGVTQTPRYLIKTRGQQVTLSCSPISGHRSVSWYQQTPGQGLQFLFEYFSETQRNKGNFPGRFSGRQFSNSRSEMNVSTLELGDSALYLCASSAYRTDTQYFGPGTRLTVL.

To note about this clonotype: One junction end disagrees with the germline gene, perhaps due to a read error. The chain is built from TRBV7-2 and TRBJ1-3; D perhaps matches TRBD1 (6 bases). The CDR3 is 16 amino acids. Looked up from germline, CDR1 is SGHTA and CDR2 is FQGNSA. Here the CDR3 reads CASSLWDTVSGNAIHF. As DNA, the CDR3 is TGTGCCAGCAGCTTATGGGACACTGTCTCTGGAAACGCCATACATTTT.

This clonotype was seen a few times. The chain couples TRBV30 to TRBJ1-5; D remains ambiguous. Germline V gives CDR1 GTSNPN, CDR2 SVGIG (reference sequence). The CDR3 contains 13 residues. Trimming took 1 base from V and 5 from J, leaving 9 bases between them. The chain's CDR3 is CAWSASRDQPQHF. The CDR3 DNA reads TGTGCCTGGAGTGCCTCGAGGGATCAGCCCCAGCATTTT. The whole variable domain, remainder taken from reference TRBV30 and TRBJ1-5, is SQTIHQWPATLVQPVGSPLSLECTVEGTSNPNLYWYRQAAGRGLQLLFYSVGIGQISSEVPQNLSASRPQDRQFILSSKKLLLSDSGFYLCAWSASRDQPQHFGDGTRLSIL.

This clonotype was seen repeatedly, ten times or more. The chain combines TRBV29-1 with TRBJ2-2; 9 bases align to TRBD2. V was pared by 7 bases and J by 4 bases, with 10 bases of the junction left unmatched. Germline V gene sequence: CDR1 SQVTM, CDR2 ANQGSEA. CDR3 length: 15 residues. The CDR3 DNA sequence: TGCAGCGCCACGGGGGTAGCGGGGGTCACCGGGGAGCTGTTTTTT. Amino acid sequence: CSATGVAGVTGELFF.

The table lists this clonotype with many counts. This rearrangement joins TRBV6-1 to TRBJ1-2; TRBD1 matches 10 bases. Losses at the gene ends were 2 bases for V and 0 bases for J; bases not matched to a gene: 6. Looked up from germline, CDR1 is MNHNS and CDR2 is SASEGT. The CDR3 sequence is 17 residues long. CDR3 coding DNA: TGTGCCAGCAGTGAAAGCGACAGGGGGCCTTCTAACTATGGCTACACCTTC. It is translated as CASSESDRGPSNYGYTF.

In this sample, this clonotype turned up many times. This chain's CDR3 is CASKQGTQNTEAFF. CDR3 DNA sequence: TGTGCCAGCAAGCAGGGAACACAGAACACTGAAGCTTTCTTT. The chain links TRBV6-2 or TRBV6-3 to TRBJ1-1; tentatively, D is TRBD1 (5 bases). Germline V lookup: CDR1 MNHEY, CDR2 SVGEGT. CDR3 length: 14 amino acids. Trimming took off 7 bases at V and 1 base at J, with 13 bases between the two ends.

This clonotype was counted many times. The gene calls are TRBV7-6 and TRBJ2-1; D is uncertain. V was shortened by 5 bases and J by 8 bases, with 10 bases between the two germline ends. Germline V lookup: CDR1 SGHVS, CDR2 FNYEAQ. This CDR3 spans 12 amino acids. Written as DNA, the CDR3 is TGTGCCAGCAGCAGGACCTGGGATGAGCAGTTCTTC. Encoded protein: CASSRTWDEQFF.

This clonotype was seen ten or more times. V is TRBV2 and J is TRBJ1-2; D is possibly TRBD1 (5 bases). CDR1 is SNHLY and CDR2 is FYNNEI in the germline V gene. Trimming took off 8 bases at V and 4 bases at J, with 11 bases between the two ends. The CDR3 is 12 amino acids. The CDR3 DNA is TGTGCCAGCGGCGGGGCAGTCTATGGCTACACCTTC. Translation: CASGGAVYGYTF.

This clonotype was seen ten or more times. The chain carries TRBV7-3 and TRBJ1-1; D is unclear. CDR1 and CDR2 from the germline V gene are SGHTA and FQGTGA. V was pared by 3 bases and J by 0 bases, with 8 bases between. CDR3 length equals 14 residues. The CDR3 loop reads CASSLVRLNTEAFF. The CDR3 DNA follows: TGTGCCAGCAGCTTGGTACGGCTGAACACTGAAGCTTTCTTT.

At least ten counts were recorded for this clonotype. The chain combines TRBV29-1 with TRBJ1-2; D may be TRBD1 (6 bases). The CDR3 is 13 amino acids. The germline V gene encodes CDR1 SQVTM and CDR2 ANQGSEA. The V end was cut by 0 bases, the J end by 6 bases, with 11 bases between. CDR3 protein: CSVEEPGANGYTF. In DNA, the CDR3 is TGCAGCGTTGAAGAGCCGGGGGCAAATGGCTACACCTTC. The variable domain in full, with the rest retrieved from reference TRBV29-1 and TRBJ1-2, is SAVISQKPSRDICQRGTSLTIQCQVDSQVTMMFWYRQQPGQSLTLIATANQGSEATYESGFVIDKFPISRPNLTFSTLTVSNMSPEDSSIYLCSVEEPGANGYTFGSGTRLTVV.